The entry that follows covers one T cell receptor (beta chain) sequence. Assay: immunoSEQ multiplex PCR; the TCRdb copy retains only in-frame clones and omits some. The sample lists about 64,000 clones; around 80% were seen once. Trimming removed 2 bases from V and 2 bases from J; junction bases left unmatched: 3. The CDR3 is made up of 16 amino acids. Germline CDR1 WNHNN, CDR2 SYGVQD (reference sequence). These data are taken from a study of OX40 agonist ivuxolimab in advanced cancers. The material was CD4+ or CD8+ T cells sorted from blood, obtained in a trial of the OX40 agonist ivuxolimab. The receptor's source is an adult with an advanced solid tumor such as melanoma, head and neck, liver or kidney cancer. The chain couples TRBV10-1 to TRBJ2-6; 7 bases align to TRBD1. CDR3 amino acids: CASSEGGQAGANVLTF. In DNA form, the CDR3 reads TGCGCCAGCAGTGAGGGAGGACAGGCTGGGGCCAACGTCCTGACTTTC.